These 14 T cell receptor beta chains were all obtained from the same sample, sequenced in a study of metastatic and nonmetastatic thyroid tumors. Ahead of thyroid surgery, no patient had received treatment of any kind. Using MiXCR, TCRdb reanalyzed the PCR reads. Of about 39,000 clones listed, under 20% are singletons. Input material: tumor tissue. The receptors originated from a female donor with papillary thyroid cancer or a benign thyroid nodule (not recorded which). Some clones in this sample may be carry-over from other donors' samples.

This clone showed up just a few times. Mismatch with germline at one junction end may stem from a read error. The J gene is TRBJ2-3, the V gene TRBV6-2 or TRBV6-3, with D perhaps matching TRBD1 or TRBD2 (5 bases each). The CDR3 is 17 amino acids. Per germline, CDR1 MNHEY and CDR2 SVGEGT. The DNA of the CDR3 is TGTGCCAGCACCGTGAGGGGAGTGGGAGTATACACATATACGCAGTATTTT. Its protein product is CASTVRGVGVYTYTQYF.

This clone showed up just a few times. The rearrangement joins TRBV2 to TRBJ2-1, with D tentatively TRBD2 (5 bases). The germline gives CDR1 SNHLY, CDR2 FYNNEI. Trimming pared 7 bases from V and 5 bases from J, leaving 12 bases between. This CDR3 has 13 amino acids. CDR3 DNA: TGTGCCAGCAACCAGCGGTTAGACAATGAGCAGTTCTTC. This gives the protein CASNQRLDNEQFF. The full variable domain, in which reference TRBV2 and TRBJ2-1 provide the parts outside the CDR3, is EPEVTQTPSHQVTQMGQEVILRCVPISNHLYFYWYRQILGQKVEFLVSFYNNEISEKSEIFDDQFSVERPDGSNFTLKIRSTKLEDSAMYFCASNQRLDNEQFFGPGTRLTVL.

This clone was seen repeatedly, ten times or more. The genes are TRBV6-5 and TRBJ1-3, with unresolved D. The CDR3 consists of 16 residues. V gave up 0 bases and J gave up 4 bases, with 13 bases separating them. Germline CDR1 MNHEY, CDR2 SVGAGI. In nucleotides, the CDR3 is TGTGCCAGCAGTTACTCGGACGGACTACAAGGAAACACCATATATTTT. Its protein product is CASSYSDGLQGNTIYF.

This clone showed up just a few times. Relative to the germline gene, one junction end is altered; a read error may explain this. The sample carries other DNA sequences with the same CDR3. V usage is TRBV6-2 or TRBV6-3 and J usage is TRBJ1-2, with D maybe TRBD1 (5 bases). The CDR3 consists of 15 residues. In germline, CDR1 is MNHEY, CDR2 SVGEGT. The CDR3 DNA is TGTGCCAGTAGTTACTCGTTGCGTGGGACTATGGGCTACACCTTC. Amino acids: CASSYSLRGTMGYTF.

In this sample, this clone turned up many times. The chain links TRBV20-1 to TRBJ2-3; possible D gene TRBD2, 6 bases. The CDR3 length is 14 residues. Trimming pared 4 bases from V and 6 bases from J, leaving 17 bases between. In germline, CDR1 is DFQATT, CDR2 SNEGSKA (reference sequence). The CDR3 reads CSAKIGGPVDTQYF. CDR3 DNA sequence: TGCAGTGCTAAGATCGGGGGACCGGTGGATACGCAGTATTTT.

About this clone itself: The same CDR3 arises from other DNA sequences in this sample as well. This chain links TRBV18 with TRBJ2-6; TRBD1 aligns across 7 bases. The J segment lost 1 base and the V segment lost 3 bases, leaving 6 bases of the junction unmatched. This CDR3 has 17 amino acids. Germline CDR1 is KGHSH and CDR2 is LQKENI. As DNA, the CDR3 is TGTGCCAGCTCACCGAGATTACAGGGGTCTGGGGCCAACGTCCTGACTTTC. The encoded protein is CASSPRLQGSGANVLTF. Using reference TRBV18 and TRBJ2-6 for the parts outside the CDR3, the full variable domain is NAGVMQNPRHLVRRRGQEARLRCSPMKGHSHVYWYRQLPEEGLKFMVYLQKENIIDESGMPKERFSAEFPKEGPSILRIQQVVRGDSAAYFCASSPRLQGSGANVLTFGAGSRLTVL.

This clone was observed many times. The J gene is TRBJ2-2, the V gene TRBV11-3; D gene ambiguous. CDR1 and CDR2 (germline): SGHNT, YENEEA. CDR3 length equals 14 residues. V dropped 5 bases and J dropped 6 bases, with 13 bases sitting between them. The CDR3 spells CASSAQDMSGELFF. CDR3 DNA sequence: TGTGCCAGCAGCGCACAAGACATGTCCGGGGAGCTGTTTTTT.

This clone was counted ten times or more. This chain joins TRBV15 and TRBJ2-2; D call uncertain. CDR1 and CDR2 (germline): LNHNV, YYDKDF (reference sequence). The CDR3 sequence is 13 residues long. The ends were cut back, 0 bases at V and 6 bases at J, with 5 bases in the middle. The CDR3 nucleotides are TGTGCCACCAGCAGAGAACAGCCCGGGGAGCTGTTTTTT. Residues: CATSREQPGELFF.

This clone was counted ten times or more. This CDR3 is CASSSRLAGRGTQYF. The CDR3 bases are TGTGCCAGCAGCTCTCGACTAGCGGGAAGGGGTACGCAGTATTTT. The chain links TRBV7-2 to TRBJ2-3; 11 nucleotides line up with TRBD2. The CDR3 runs to 15 residues. Trimming cost V 4 bases and J 8 bases; bases outside gene matches: 8. From germline, CDR1 is SGHTA and CDR2 FQGNSA.

In its sample, this clone is medium-sized. CDR3 sequence: CASSYRDRPFIYNEQFF. CDR3 coding DNA: TGTGCCAGCAGTTACCGGGACAGGCCTTTTATCTACAATGAGCAGTTCTTC. The rearrangement uses TRBV6-5 and TRBJ2-1; 8 bases agree with TRBD1. CDR1 is MNHEY and CDR2 is SVGAGI in the germline V gene. This CDR3 spans 17 amino acids. V lost 2 bases, J lost 3 bases, and 9 bases stayed unmatched.

In its sample, this clone was seen many times. The V and J genes are TRBV20-1 and TRBJ2-7, with D perhaps matching TRBD2 (5 bases). The V gene's germline CDR1 is DFQATT and CDR2 SNEGSKA (reference sequence). The ends were cut back, 4 bases at V and 7 bases at J, with 14 bases in the middle. The CDR3 extends over 12 amino acids. The CDR3 loop reads CSAIGREEEQYF. CDR3 in DNA: TGCAGTGCTATTGGACGGGAAGAGGAGCAGTACTTC.

With respect to this clone: A read error may explain this, as a much larger clone is one base away. V usage is TRBV6-5 and J usage is TRBJ1-1; possible D gene TRBD1, 5 bases. This CDR3 has 13 amino acids. The germline gives CDR1 MNHEY, CDR2 SVGAGI. CDR3 loop: CASSYGGVTEAFF. CDR3 nucleotide sequence: TGTGCCAGCAGTTATGGGGGGGTCACTGAGGCTTTCTTT.

V usage is TRBV9 and J usage is TRBJ1-2; TRBD1 matches at 9 bases. Per germline, CDR1 SGDLS and CDR2 YYNGEE. Trimming took 3 bases from V and 4 from J; bases not matched to a gene: 7. The CDR3 is 15 amino acids. The CDR3: CASSETATGGYGYTF. The CDR3, as DNA: TGTGCCAGCAGCGAGACAGCGACAGGGGGCTATGGCTACACCTTC.

This clone was recorded many times. The genes are TRBV11-2 and TRBJ2-3; the D is unclear. Looked up from germline, CDR1 is SGHAT and CDR2 is FQNNGV. CDR3 length: 13 amino acids. The V end lost 4 bases, the J end lost 6 bases, and 11 bases lay between the germline ends. The CDR3 reads CASSYSKLDTQYF. In DNA form, the CDR3 reads TGTGCCAGCAGCTACTCCAAGCTTGATACGCAGTATTTT.